This T cell receptor (beta chain) comes out of a study of shared clonotypes between healthy human individuals. A word on this clone: The antigen is unknown.

Points from the study as a whole: Tissue TCR repertoires likely differ from these blood-only repertoires.

As defined, naive CD8 cells were CD45RO-negative and positively selected for CCR7, with terminally differentiated effector memory CD45RA+ cells excluded. The CDR3 contains 14 residues. V lost 3 bases, J lost 2 bases, and 12 bases lay in between. CDR1 is SGDLS, CDR2 YYNGEE, per germline. Profiled with immunoSEQ multiplex PCR; TCRdb holds only in-frame clones, not every one. The sample includes hundreds of thousands of clones, 95% to 97% of them seen just once. The chain combines TRBV9 with TRBJ2-7, with D tentatively TRBD1 (7 bases). Sequenced: naive CD8+ T cells sorted from blood. The receptor comes from a young woman in good health. The CDR3 region is CASSGRDSPYEQYF. The CDR3 region has the DNA TGTGCCAGCAGCGGGCGGGACAGCCCCTACGAGCAGTACTTC.